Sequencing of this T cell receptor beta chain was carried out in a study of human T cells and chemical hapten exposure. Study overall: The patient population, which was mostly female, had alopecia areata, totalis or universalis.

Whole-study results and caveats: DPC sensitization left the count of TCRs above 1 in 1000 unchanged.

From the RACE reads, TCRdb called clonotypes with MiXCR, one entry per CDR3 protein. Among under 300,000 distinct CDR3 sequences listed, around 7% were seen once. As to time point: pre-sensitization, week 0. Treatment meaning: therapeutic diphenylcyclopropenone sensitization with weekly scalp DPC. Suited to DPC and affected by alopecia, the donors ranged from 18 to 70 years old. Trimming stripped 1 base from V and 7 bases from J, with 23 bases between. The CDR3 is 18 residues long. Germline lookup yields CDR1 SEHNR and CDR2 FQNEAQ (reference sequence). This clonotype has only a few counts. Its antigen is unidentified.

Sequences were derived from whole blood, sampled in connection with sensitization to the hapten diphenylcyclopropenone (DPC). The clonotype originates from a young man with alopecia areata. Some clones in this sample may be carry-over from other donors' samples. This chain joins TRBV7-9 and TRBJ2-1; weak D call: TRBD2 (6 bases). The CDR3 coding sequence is TGTGCCAGCAGCTTAGGGGCGCGGGGAGGTCGTAAGTGGAATGAGCAGTTCTTC. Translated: CASSLGARGGRKWNEQFF. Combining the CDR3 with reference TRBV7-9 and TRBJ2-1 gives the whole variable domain DTGVSQNPRHKITKRGQNVTFRCDPISEHNRLYWYRQTLGQGPEFLTYFQNEAQLEKSRLLSDRFSAERPKGSFSTLEIQRTEQGDSAMYLCASSLGARGGRKWNEQFFGPGTRLTVL.